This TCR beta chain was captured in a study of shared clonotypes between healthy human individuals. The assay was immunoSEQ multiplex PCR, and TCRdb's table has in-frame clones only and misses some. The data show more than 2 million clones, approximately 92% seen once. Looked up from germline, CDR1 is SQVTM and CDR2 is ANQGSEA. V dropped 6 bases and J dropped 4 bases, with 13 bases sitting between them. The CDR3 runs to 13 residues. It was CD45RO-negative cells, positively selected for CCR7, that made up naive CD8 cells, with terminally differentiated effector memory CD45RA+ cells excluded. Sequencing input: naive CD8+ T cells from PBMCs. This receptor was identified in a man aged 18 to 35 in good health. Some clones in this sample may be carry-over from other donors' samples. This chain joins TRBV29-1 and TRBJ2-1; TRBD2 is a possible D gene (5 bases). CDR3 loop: CSVPSGKYNEQFF. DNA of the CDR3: TGCAGCGTGCCGAGCGGAAAATACAATGAGCAGTTCTTC.